These 19 T cell receptor beta chains were sequenced from one sample in a study of shared clonotypes between healthy human individuals (dated by TCRdb to the early 2020s). Library preparation employed the immunoSEQ multiplex PCR assay. In its TCRdb copy, this immuneACCESS table keeps in-frame sequences only and misses some clones. Where compared with another copy, unresolved V genes explain less than half of these, and the others have no known cause. The sample table contains about 2.3 million clones; only one count was recorded for approximately 95% of them. The ten top clones hold about 0.39% of the sample. The sample taken for sequencing was naive CD4+ T cells from PBMCs. According to the study, the label for this sample's cell subset or site signals: CD45RA+ positively selected. The receptors here all came from a young man in good health. Some clones in this sample may be carry-over from other donors' samples.

Remarks on this clone: This specimen includes other DNA sequences encoding the same CDR3. This chain links TRBV7-2 with TRBJ1-5; D is unresolved. CDR3 size: 13 residues. Looked up from germline, CDR1 is SGHTA and CDR2 is FQGNSA. V lost 5 bases, J lost 4 bases, and 9 bases lay in between. CDR3 in amino acids: CASSPRGNQPQHF. DNA for the CDR3: TGTGCCAGCAGCCCCCGGGGAAATCAGCCCCAGCATTTT.

CDR3 sequence reads: CASSFGGSGYQETQYF. The CDR3 DNA follows: TGTGCCAGCAGTTTCGGGGGGTCGGGTTACCAAGAGACCCAGTACTTC. The chain joins TRBV28 to TRBJ2-5, with 7 bases identical to TRBD2. The germline CDR1 and CDR2 sequences are MDHEN and SYDVKM. CDR3 length equals 16 residues. Germline trimming cut 3 bases from V and 0 bases from J; bases unmatched to any gene: 7.

In its sample, this clone was seen once. The chain is built from TRBV5-1 and TRBJ2-7; D might be TRBD1 (6 bases). Germline CDR1 reads SGHRS; CDR2 reads YFSETQ. This CDR3 comprises 13 residues. V gave up 1 base and J gave up 3 bases, with 8 bases separating them. CDR3 sequence reads: CASSLTGLYEQYF. In DNA, the CDR3 is TGCGCCAGCAGCTTGACAGGGCTCTACGAGCAGTACTTC.

As for this clone: Other DNA sequences in this sample translate to the same CDR3. The chain joins TRBV18 to TRBJ1-3; 8 bases line up with TRBD1. Germline CDR1 and CDR2: KGHSH and LQKENI. The CDR3 has 16 amino acids. V lost 2 bases to trimming and J lost 0 bases; unmatched junction nucleotides: 3. The CDR3 region is CASSPNRGSSGNTIYF. DNA for the CDR3: TGTGCCAGCTCACCAAACAGGGGGTCCTCTGGAAACACCATATATTTT.

The chain links TRBV9 to TRBJ2-1; D may be TRBD1 (5 bases). The V gene lost 3 bases and the J gene lost 7 bases, with 8 bases spanning the gap. The V gene's germline CDR1 is SGDLS and CDR2 YYNGEE. The CDR3 runs 12 residues. The CDR3 DNA reads as TGTGCCAGCAGCGATCAGGGAAATGAGCAGTTCTTC. Residues: CASSDQGNEQFF.

The genes are TRBV4-2 and TRBJ2-5; D gene uncertain. Germline CDR1 and CDR2: LGHNA and YNFKEQ. Between the trimmed V and J ends, which lost 1 base and 2 bases, there was a span of 8 bases. The CDR3 runs 14 residues. As DNA, the CDR3 is TGTGCCAGCAGCCAAGCTGTGGTACAAGAGACCCAGTACTTC. Protein sequence: CASSQAVVQETQYF.

This chain uses TRBV9 with TRBJ1-2, with 9 bases lining up with TRBD1. Germline V gene data show CDR1 as SGDLS and CDR2 as YYNGEE. The CDR3 has 14 amino acids. The V and J ends lost 2 bases and 5 bases, in that order; junction bases with no gene match: 4. The CDR3 bases are TGTGCCAGCAGCGTCGGACAGGGGCGGTATGGCTACACCTTC. It translates to CASSVGQGRYGYTF.

Comment on this clone: The same CDR3 also results from other DNA sequences found in this sample. This rearrangement joins TRBV18 to TRBJ2-7; 7 positions agree with TRBD1. The ends lost 2 bases at V and 0 bases at J; junction bases unmatched: 4. Per germline, CDR1 KGHSH and CDR2 LQKENI. The length of the CDR3 is 15 residues. CDR3: CASSPNRDSSYEQYF. The CDR3 nucleotides read TGTGCCAGCTCACCAAACCGGGACAGCTCCTACGAGCAGTACTTC.

This clone appeared a few times. This chain connects TRBV19 to TRBJ1-5; D unclear. This CDR3 region has 14 residues. V shed 5 bases and J shed 0 bases, with 8 bases lying between them. The germline gives CDR1 LNHDA, CDR2 SQIVND (reference sequence). DNA of the CDR3: TGTGCCAGTAGTGGGAAGCATAGCAATCAGCCCCAGCATTTT. As protein: CASSGKHSNQPQHF.

The chain has TRBV28 and TRBJ1-1; D possibly corresponds to TRBD1 (6 bases). The germline gives CDR1 MDHEN, CDR2 SYDVKM. The V end was cut by 5 bases, the J end by 1 base, with 17 bases between. This CDR3 contains 16 residues. The CDR3 region is CASSLPGQMGNTEAFF. The CDR3 bases are TGTGCCAGCAGTCTCCCTGGACAGATGGGGAACACTGAAGCTTTCTTT.

CDR3 nucleotides: TGTGCCAGCAGTGAAGTACCCGGGACAGGGGGTTACTATGGCTACACCTTC. Protein product: CASSEVPGTGGYYGYTF. The V and J genes are TRBV2 and TRBJ1-2; 11 bases map to TRBD1. This CDR3 spans 17 amino acids. Germline V CDR1 and CDR2: SNHLY, FYNNEI. With 1 base clipped from V and 3 bases from J, the junction kept 7 bases outside the gene matches.

The V gene is TRBV6-5, the J gene TRBJ2-7, with D perhaps TRBD1 or TRBD2 (6 bases each). The CDR3 covers 15 residues. CDR1 and CDR2 from the germline V gene are MNHEY and SVGAGI. Trimming shortened V by 2 bases and J by 4 bases, and 15 bases separated the two germline ends. The CDR3 DNA reads as TGTGCCAGCAGTTACGGGGGGCAGGGGTATTACGAGCAGTACTTC. Residues: CASSYGGQGYYEQYF.

The chain couples TRBV13 to TRBJ1-3; no definite D call. Trimming pared 5 bases from V and 0 bases from J, leaving 11 bases between. This CDR3 contains 15 residues. CDR1 is PRHDT and CDR2 is FYEKMQ in the germline V gene (reference sequence). In DNA form, the CDR3 reads TGTGCCAGCAGCCCCAGACGGAACTCTGGAAACACCATATATTTT. It is translated as CASSPRRNSGNTIYF. The complete variable domain, with remaining parts taken from reference TRBV13 and TRBJ1-3, reads AAGVIQSPRHLIKEKRETATLKCYPIPRHDTVYWYQQGPGQDPQFLISFYEKMQSDKGSIPDRFSAQQFSDYHSELNMSSLELGDSALYFCASSPRRNSGNTIYFGEGSWLTVV.

Points on this clone: The same CDR3 also results from other DNA sequences found in this sample. This chain connects TRBV19 to TRBJ1-5; unclear D gene. CDR3 length: 13 residues. CDR1 LNHDA and CDR2 SQIVND come from the germline V gene (reference sequence). The V end lost 5 bases, the J end lost 6 bases, and 11 bases lay between the germline ends. The CDR3 nucleotides are TGTGCCAGTAGTGGTGGGGTCGGTCAGCCCCAGCATTTT. It codes for CASSGGVGQPQHF.

The V gene is TRBV19, the J gene TRBJ2-5; weak D call: TRBD2 (6 bases). This CDR3 comprises 15 residues. From germline, CDR1 is LNHDA and CDR2 SQIVND (reference sequence). Trimming cost V 3 bases and J 3 bases, with 14 bases left between them. The CDR3 is CASSIGAGIKETQYF. Here the CDR3 DNA reads TGTGCCAGTAGTATTGGGGCGGGAATAAAAGAGACCCAGTACTTC.

The chain joins TRBV29-1 to TRBJ2-2, with 9 nucleotides matching TRBD2. CDR3 size: 13 residues. CDR1 and CDR2 from the germline V gene are SQVTM and ANQGSEA. V trimming: 7 bases; J trimming: 6 bases; junction bases outside the gene matches: 6. CDR3 region: CSARREGPGELFF. The CDR3 coding sequence is TGCAGCGCTCGGCGGGAGGGACCCGGGGAGCTGTTTTTT.

V is TRBV5-6 and J is TRBJ1-2, with 7 nucleotides matching TRBD1. The V gene's germline CDR1 is SGHDT and CDR2 YYEEEE. This CDR3 is built from 15 residues. V trimming: 3 bases; J trimming: 5 bases; junction bases outside the gene matches: 10. The DNA of the CDR3 is TGTGCCAGCAGCTCTTCCGGACAGGTCTTTTATGGCTACACCTTC. This sequence encodes CASSSSGQVFYGYTF.

This chain uses TRBV21-1 with TRBJ1-1; TRBD1 is the table's D call and was not checked against the DNA. TRBV21-1 is marked as a pseudogene. The CDR3 runs 18 residues. The CDR3 region is CASSKEGTGGSRNTEAFF. Here the CDR3 DNA reads TGTGCCAGCAGCAAAGAAGGGACAGGGGGCTCCCGGAACACTGAAGCTTTCTTT.

The V call is TRBV7-8, the J call TRBJ1-4; D might be TRBD1 (6 bases). The V gene's germline CDR1 is SGHVS and CDR2 FQNEAQ. CDR3 length: 19 amino acids. V lost 0 bases, J lost 2 bases, and 19 bases lay in between. The CDR3 here is CASSLARTVKRRTNEKLFF. CDR3 in DNA: TGTGCCAGCAGCTTAGCAAGGACAGTGAAGCGCCGGACTAATGAAAAACTGTTTTTT.